This T cell receptor (beta chain) was identified during a study of technical replicates of blood from a handful of donors. Method: immunoSEQ multiplex PCR; TCRdb's copy keeps in-frame clones and lacks some. The data contain around 92,000 clones, about 95% of them seen just once; the ten biggest clones take up roughly 0.2%. This clone was seen a single time. This CDR3 is built from 14 residues. CDR1 SEHNR and CDR2 FQNEAQ come from the germline V gene (reference sequence). Between the trimmed V and J ends, which lost 5 bases and 9 bases, there was a span of 14 bases. The V gene is TRBV7-9, the J gene TRBJ1-6; the D is unclear. The sequenced sample was T cells isolated from PBMCs. The receptor's source is a human donor in good health. CDR3 bases: TGTGCCAGCAGCGAAGGCGGGAGGTCTTCACCCCTCCACTTT. It is translated as CASSEGGRSSPLHF.